This T cell receptor beta chain was documented in a study of T cell repertoires in aging, cancer and after chemotherapy. Across the study: Donors were grouped into six age bands spanning 30 or younger through 70 or older. Findings of the study overall: Median generation probability rose over the chemotherapy interval in each cancer cohort, suggesting rebound thymic output. Healthy donors lost TCR diversity with age mainly through richness, cancer patients through richness and evenness. Compared with age-matched healthy donors, untreated hematological or solid cancer patients showed higher blood TCR clonality.

The CDR3 is 13 residues long. Trimming removed 0 bases from V and 3 bases from J; junction bases left unmatched: 0. Germline values: CDR1 GTSNPN, CDR2 SVGIG (reference sequence). TRB rearrangements spanning V, D and J were amplified using mixed TRB-A/B primers. TCRdb reanalysed the multiplex PCR reads using MiXCR and keeps one entry per CDR3 protein. The top ten clones hold about 4% of a sample with 5,000 to 8,000 distinct CDR3 sequences, 25% to 30% of them seen once. This clonotype ranks as medium-sized. Its antigen is unknown. The template was genomic DNA from peripheral blood, not RNA. The sequencing input was blood. J is TRBJ2-7 and V is TRBV30; the match to TRBD2 covers 9 bases. The source is a human donor in good health. CDR3 DNA: TGTGCCTGGAGTGTACTAGCGGGCTACGAGCAGTACTTC. Translated, it gives CAWSVLAGYEQYF. The full variable domain, with the rest looked up from reference TRBV30 and TRBJ2-7, is SQTIHQWPATLVQPVGSPLSLECTVEGTSNPNLYWYRQAAGRGLQLLFYSVGIGQISSEVPQNLSASRPQDRQFILSSKKLLLSDSGFYLCAWSVLAGYEQYFGPGTRLTVT.